Listed below are T cell receptor beta chains from one sample, sequenced in a study of blood T cell repertoires in COVID-19. Produced via immunoSEQ multiplex PCR; TCRdb's table is partial and in-frame only. Among just under 300,000 clones listed, approximately 86% were seen once. Material for sequencing was peripheral blood. These receptors all stem from a man in his 70s with acute or convalescent COVID-19. The CDR3 runs from the conserved cysteine through the conserved F or W.

J gene,CDR3 length,V gene,CDR3 protein
TRBJ2-7,16,TRBV24-1,CATSDFYYHRPYEQYF
TRBJ2-3,15,TRBV5-1,CASSISGSGLDTQYF
TRBJ1-2,15,TRBV7-9,CASSFRAGTNYGYTF
TRBJ2-7,13,TRBV28,CASSLGGSYEQYF
TRBJ2-5,15,TRBV5-1,CASSMASGVRETQYF
TRBJ2-2,17,TRBV4-2,CASSRGDRGTNTGELFF
TRBJ2-7,14,TRBV6-5,CASRASGGANEQYF
TRBJ2-7,11,TRBV3-1/TRBV3-2,CASSLGYEQYF
TRBJ1-6,14,TRBV2,CASRAGPRNSPLHF
TRBJ2-3,14,TRBV6-5,CASSWGRSTDTQYF
TRBJ1-1,13,TRBV6-5,CASSPLRNTEAFF
TRBJ2-5,13,TRBV4-3,CASSQDQQETQYF
TRBJ2-1,14,TRBV5-6,CASSVWRGAGEQFF
TRBJ1-2,16,TRBV6-6,CASSNPRSEGPNGYTF
TRBJ1-2,13,TRBV12-3/TRBV12-4,CASSLRGGRGYTF
TRBJ1-5,14,TRBV30,CAYSDSNSNQPQHF
TRBJ2-1,16,TRBV18,CASSPGLAETYNEQFF
TRBJ2-5,14,TRBV5-1,CASSPGTAQETQYF
TRBJ2-1,20,TRBV4-2,CASSQDLSSVASGRAYEQFF
TRBJ2-3,16,TRBV28,CASSPQGQGYTDTQYF
TRBJ2-7,14,TRBV30,CAWSPPPPGTGVHF
TRBJ2-7,14,TRBV6-5,CASRGTGGSYEQYF
TRBJ2-7,14,TRBV7-2,CASSLYSGHYEQYF
TRBJ1-5,14,TRBV29-1,CSVADSYSNQPQHF
TRBJ2-6,15,TRBV5-4,CASSLEQAGANVLTF
TRBJ2-3,17,TRBV5-6,CASSPGGPSVGTDTQYF
TRBJ1-2,14,TRBV3-1/TRBV3-2,CASSQGTGGSGYTF
TRBJ1-2,17,TRBV30,CAWSVRRTGQNVYGYTF